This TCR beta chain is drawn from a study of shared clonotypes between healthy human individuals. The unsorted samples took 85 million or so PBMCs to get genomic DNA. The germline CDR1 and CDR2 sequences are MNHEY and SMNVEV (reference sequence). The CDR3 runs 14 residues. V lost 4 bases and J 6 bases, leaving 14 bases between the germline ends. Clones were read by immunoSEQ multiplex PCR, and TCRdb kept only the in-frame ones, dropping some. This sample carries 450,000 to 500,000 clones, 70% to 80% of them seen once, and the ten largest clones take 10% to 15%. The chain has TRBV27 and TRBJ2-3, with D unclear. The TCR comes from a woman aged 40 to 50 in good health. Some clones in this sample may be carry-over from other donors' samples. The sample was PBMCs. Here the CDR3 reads CASSYSPSWDTQYF. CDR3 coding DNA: TGTGCCAGCAGTTACTCCCCCTCGTGGGATACGCAGTATTTT.